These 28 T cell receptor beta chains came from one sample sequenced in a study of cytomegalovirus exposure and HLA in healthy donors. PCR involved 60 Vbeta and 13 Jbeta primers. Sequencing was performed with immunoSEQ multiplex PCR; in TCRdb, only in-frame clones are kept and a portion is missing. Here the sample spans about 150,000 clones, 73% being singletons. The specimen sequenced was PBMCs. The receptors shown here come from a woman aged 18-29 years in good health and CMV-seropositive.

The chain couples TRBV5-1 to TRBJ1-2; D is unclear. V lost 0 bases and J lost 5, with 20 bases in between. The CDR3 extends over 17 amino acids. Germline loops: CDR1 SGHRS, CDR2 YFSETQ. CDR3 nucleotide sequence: TGCGCCAGCAGCTTGGAGCGGGTAGGTCCCCTCCCTTATGGCTACACCTTC. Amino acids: CASSLERVGPLPYGYTF.

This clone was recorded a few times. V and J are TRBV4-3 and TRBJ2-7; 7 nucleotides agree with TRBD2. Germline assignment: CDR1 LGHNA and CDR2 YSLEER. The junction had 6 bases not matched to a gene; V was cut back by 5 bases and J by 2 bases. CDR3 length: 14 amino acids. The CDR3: CASSLGTMTYEQYF. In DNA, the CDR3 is TGCGCCAGCAGCTTGGGGACTATGACCTACGAGCAGTACTTC.

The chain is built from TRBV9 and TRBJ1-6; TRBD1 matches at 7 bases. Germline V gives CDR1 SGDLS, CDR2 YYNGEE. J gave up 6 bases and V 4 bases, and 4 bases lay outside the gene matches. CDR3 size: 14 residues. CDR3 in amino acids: CASSLTGANSPLHF. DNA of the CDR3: TGTGCCAGCAGCCTTACAGGGGCTAATTCACCCCTCCACTTT.

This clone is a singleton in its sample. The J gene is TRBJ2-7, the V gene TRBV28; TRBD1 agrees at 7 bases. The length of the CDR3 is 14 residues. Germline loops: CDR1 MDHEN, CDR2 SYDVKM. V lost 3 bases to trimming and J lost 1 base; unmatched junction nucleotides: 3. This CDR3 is CASSLWDRSYEQYF. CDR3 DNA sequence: TGTGCCAGCAGTTTGTGGGACAGATCCTACGAGCAGTACTTC.

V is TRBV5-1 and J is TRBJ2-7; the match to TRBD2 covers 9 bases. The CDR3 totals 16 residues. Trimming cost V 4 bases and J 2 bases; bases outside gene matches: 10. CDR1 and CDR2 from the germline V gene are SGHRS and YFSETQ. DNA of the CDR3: TGCGCCAGCAGCCTTCAGCCCGCGGGGGGGACCTACGAGCAGTACTTC. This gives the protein CASSLQPAGGTYEQYF.

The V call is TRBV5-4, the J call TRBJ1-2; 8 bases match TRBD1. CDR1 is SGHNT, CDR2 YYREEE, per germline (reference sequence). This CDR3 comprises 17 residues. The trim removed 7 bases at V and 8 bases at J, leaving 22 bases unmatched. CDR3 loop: CASSPSGQDPKRLGYTF. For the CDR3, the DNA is TGTGCCAGCTCTCCATCGGGACAGGATCCCAAACGACTGGGCTACACCTTC.

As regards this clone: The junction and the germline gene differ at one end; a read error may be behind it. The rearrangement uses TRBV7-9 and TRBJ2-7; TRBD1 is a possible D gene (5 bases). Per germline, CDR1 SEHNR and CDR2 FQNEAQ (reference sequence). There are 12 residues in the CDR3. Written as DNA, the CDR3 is TGTTCCAGCAGCGTTACAGGTTACGAGCAGTACTTC. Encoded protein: CSSSVTGYEQYF.

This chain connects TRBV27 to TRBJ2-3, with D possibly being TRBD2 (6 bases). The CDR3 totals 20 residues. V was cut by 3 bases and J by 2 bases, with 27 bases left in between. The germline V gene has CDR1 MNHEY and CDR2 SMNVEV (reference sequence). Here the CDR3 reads CASSLAHHPPRGTHTDTQYF. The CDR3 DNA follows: TGTGCCAGCAGTTTGGCTCACCATCCCCCACGCGGGACGCACACAGATACGCAGTATTTT.

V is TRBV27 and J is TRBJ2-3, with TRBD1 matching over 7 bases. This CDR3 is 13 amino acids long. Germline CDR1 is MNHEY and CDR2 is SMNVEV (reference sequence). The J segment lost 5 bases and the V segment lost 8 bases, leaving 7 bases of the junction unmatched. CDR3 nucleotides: TGTGCCAGCCAGGACAGGATCGGAGATACGCAGTATTTT. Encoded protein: CASQDRIGDTQYF.

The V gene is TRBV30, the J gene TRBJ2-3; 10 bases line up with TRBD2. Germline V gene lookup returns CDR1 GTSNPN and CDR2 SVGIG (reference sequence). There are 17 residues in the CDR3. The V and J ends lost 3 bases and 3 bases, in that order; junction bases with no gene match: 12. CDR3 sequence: CAWSGSFSGGPTDTQYF. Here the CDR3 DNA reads TGTGCCTGGAGCGGATCATTTAGCGGGGGGCCAACAGATACGCAGTATTTT.

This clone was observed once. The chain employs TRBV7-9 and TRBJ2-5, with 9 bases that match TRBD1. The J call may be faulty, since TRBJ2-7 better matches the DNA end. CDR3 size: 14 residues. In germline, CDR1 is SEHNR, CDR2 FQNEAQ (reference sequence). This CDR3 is CASSWTGDPYEQYF. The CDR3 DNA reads TGTGCCAGCAGCTGGACAGGGGACCCCTACGAGCAGTACTTC.

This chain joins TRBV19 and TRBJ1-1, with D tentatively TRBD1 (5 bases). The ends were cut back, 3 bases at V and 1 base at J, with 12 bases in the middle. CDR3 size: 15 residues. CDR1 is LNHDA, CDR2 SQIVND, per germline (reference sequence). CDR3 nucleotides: TGTGCCAGTAGTATTCTGGGACTTTCGAACACTGAAGCTTTCTTT. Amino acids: CASSILGLSNTEAFF. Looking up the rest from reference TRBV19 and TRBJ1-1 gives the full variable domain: DGGITQSPKYLFRKEGQNVTLSCEQNLNHDAMYWYRQDPGQGLRLIYYSQIVNDFQKGDIAEGYSVSREKKESFPLTVTSAQKNPTAFYLCASSILGLSNTEAFFGQGTRLTVV.

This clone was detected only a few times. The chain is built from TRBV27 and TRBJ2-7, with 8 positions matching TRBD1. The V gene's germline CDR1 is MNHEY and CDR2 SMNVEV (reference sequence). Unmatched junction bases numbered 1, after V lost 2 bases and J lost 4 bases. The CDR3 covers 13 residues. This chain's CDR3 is CASSLTGGYEQYF. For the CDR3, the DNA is TGTGCCAGCAGTTTAACAGGGGGGTACGAGCAGTACTTC.

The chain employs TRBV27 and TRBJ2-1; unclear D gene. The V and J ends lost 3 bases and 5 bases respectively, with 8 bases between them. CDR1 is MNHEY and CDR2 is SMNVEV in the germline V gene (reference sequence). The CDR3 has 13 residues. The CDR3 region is CASSFASNNEQFF. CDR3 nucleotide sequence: TGTGCCAGCAGTTTTGCTAGTAACAATGAGCAGTTCTTC.

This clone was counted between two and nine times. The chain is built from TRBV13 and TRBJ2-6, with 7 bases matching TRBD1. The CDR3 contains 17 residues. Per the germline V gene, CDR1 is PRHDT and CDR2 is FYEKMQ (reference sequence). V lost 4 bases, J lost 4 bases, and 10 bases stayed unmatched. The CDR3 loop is CASSSWTGFGGANVLTF. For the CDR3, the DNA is TGTGCCAGCAGCTCATGGACAGGTTTTGGGGGGGCCAACGTCCTGACTTTC.

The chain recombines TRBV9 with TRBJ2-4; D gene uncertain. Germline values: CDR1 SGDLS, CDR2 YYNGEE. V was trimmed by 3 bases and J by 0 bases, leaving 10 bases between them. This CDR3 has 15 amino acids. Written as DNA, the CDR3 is TGTGCCAGCAGCGGCGGCTCTGTAGCCAAAAACATTCAGTACTTC. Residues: CASSGGSVAKNIQYF.

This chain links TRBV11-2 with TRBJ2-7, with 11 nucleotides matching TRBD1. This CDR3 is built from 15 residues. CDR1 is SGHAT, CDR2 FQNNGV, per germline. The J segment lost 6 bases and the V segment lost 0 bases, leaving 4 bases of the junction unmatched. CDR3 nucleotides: TGTGCCAGCAGCTTAGACGGACAGGGGGCGAGCGAGCAGTACTTC. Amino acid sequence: CASSLDGQGASEQYF.

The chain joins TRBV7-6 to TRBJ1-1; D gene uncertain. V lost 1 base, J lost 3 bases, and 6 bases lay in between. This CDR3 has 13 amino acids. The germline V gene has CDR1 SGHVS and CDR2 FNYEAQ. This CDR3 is CASSLELYTEAFF. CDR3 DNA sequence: TGTGCCAGCAGCTTAGAACTATACACTGAAGCTTTCTTT.

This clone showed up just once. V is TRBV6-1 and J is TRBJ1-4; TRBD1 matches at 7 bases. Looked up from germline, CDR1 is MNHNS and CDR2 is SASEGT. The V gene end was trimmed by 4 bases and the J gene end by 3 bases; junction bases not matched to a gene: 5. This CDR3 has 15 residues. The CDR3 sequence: CASSATGDSNEKLFF. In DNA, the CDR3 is TGTGCCAGCAGTGCCACAGGGGACTCTAATGAAAAACTGTTTTTT.

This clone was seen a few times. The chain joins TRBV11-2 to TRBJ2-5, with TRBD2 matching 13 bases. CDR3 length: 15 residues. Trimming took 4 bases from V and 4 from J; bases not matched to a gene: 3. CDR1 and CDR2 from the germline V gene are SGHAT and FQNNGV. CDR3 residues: CASSYGTSGVETQYF. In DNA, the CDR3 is TGTGCCAGCAGCTACGGGACTAGCGGGGTAGAGACCCAGTACTTC.

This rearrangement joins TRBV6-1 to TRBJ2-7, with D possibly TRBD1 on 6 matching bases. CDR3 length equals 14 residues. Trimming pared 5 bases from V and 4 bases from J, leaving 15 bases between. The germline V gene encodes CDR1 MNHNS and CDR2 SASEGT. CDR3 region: CASSIRDIVYEQYF. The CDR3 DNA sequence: TGTGCCAGCAGTATACGGGACATCGTGTACGAGCAGTACTTC.

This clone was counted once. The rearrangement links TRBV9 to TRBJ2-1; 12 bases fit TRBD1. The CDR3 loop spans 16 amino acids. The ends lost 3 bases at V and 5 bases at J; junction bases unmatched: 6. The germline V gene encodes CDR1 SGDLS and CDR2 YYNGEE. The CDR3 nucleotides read TGTGCCAGCAGCGGACCGGGACAGGGGGCCAACAATGAGCAGTTCTTC. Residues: CASSGPGQGANNEQFF. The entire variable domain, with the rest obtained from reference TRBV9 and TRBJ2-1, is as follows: DSGVTQTPKHLITATGQRVTLRCSPRSGDLSVYWYQQSLDQGLQFLIQYYNGEERAKGNILERFSAQQFPDLHSELNLSSLELGDSALYFCASSGPGQGANNEQFFGPGTRLTVL.

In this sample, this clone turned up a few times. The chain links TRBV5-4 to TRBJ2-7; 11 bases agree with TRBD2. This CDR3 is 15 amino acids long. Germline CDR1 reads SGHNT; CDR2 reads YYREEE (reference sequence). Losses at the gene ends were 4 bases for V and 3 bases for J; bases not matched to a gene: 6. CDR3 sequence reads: CASSTGTSGLYEQYF. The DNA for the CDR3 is TGTGCCAGCAGCACAGGGACTAGCGGACTCTACGAGCAGTACTTC. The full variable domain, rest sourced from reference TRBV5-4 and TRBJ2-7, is ETGVTQSPTHLIKTRGQQVTLRCSSQSGHNTVSWYQQALGQGPQFIFQYYREEENGRGNFPPRFSGLQFPNYSSELNVNALELDDSALYLCASSTGTSGLYEQYFGPGTRLTVT.

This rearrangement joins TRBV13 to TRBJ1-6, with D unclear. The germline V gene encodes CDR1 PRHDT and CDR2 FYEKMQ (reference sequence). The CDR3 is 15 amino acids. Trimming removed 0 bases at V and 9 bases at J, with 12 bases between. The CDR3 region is CASSLGRREGSPLHF. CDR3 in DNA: TGTGCCAGCAGCTTAGGTCGTAGGGAGGGTTCACCCCTCCACTTT.

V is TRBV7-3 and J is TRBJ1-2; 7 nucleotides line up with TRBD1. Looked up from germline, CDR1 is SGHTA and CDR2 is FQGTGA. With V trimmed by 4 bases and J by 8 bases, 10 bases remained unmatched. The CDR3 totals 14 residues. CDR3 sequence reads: CASSSTHRGGGYTF. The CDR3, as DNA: TGTGCCAGCAGCTCAACCCACAGGGGCGGCGGCTACACCTTC.

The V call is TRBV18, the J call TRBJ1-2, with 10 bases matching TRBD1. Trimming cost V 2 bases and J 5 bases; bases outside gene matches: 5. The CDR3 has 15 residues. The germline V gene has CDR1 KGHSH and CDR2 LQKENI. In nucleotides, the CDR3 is TGTGCCAGCTCACCAGCCGGGACAGGGGCTTATGGCTACACCTTC. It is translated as CASSPAGTGAYGYTF.

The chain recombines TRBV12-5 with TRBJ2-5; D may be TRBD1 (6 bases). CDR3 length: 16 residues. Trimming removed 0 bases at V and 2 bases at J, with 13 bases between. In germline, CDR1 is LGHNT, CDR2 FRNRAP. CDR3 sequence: CASGLVLGQTQETQYF. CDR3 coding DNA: TGTGCTAGTGGTTTGGTACTCGGACAGACGCAAGAGACCCAGTACTTC. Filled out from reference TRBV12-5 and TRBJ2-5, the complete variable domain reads DARVTQTPRHKVTEMGQEVTMRCQPILGHNTVFWYRQTMMQGLELLAYFRNRAPLDDSGMPKDRFSAEMPDATLATLKIQPSEPRDSAVYFCASGLVLGQTQETQYFGPGTRLLVL.

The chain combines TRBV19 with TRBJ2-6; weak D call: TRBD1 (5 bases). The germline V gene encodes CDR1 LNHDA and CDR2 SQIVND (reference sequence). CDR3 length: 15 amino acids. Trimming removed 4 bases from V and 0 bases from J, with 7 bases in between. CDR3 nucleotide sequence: TGTGCCAGTAGTAACAGGATCTCTGGGGCCAACGTCCTGACTTTC. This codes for CASSNRISGANVLTF.